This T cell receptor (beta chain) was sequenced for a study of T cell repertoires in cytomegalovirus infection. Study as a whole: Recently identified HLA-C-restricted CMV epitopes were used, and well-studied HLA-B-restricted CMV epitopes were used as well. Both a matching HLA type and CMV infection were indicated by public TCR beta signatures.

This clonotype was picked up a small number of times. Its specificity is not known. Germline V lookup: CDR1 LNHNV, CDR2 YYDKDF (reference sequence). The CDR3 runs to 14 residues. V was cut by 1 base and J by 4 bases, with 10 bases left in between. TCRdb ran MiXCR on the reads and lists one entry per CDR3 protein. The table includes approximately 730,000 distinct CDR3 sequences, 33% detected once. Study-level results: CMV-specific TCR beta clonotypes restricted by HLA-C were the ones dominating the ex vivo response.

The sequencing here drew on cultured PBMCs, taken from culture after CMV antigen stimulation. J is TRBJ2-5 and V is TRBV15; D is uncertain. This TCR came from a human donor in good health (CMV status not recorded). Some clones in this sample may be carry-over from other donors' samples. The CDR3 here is CATSRVPPGETQYF. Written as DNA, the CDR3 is TGTGCCACCAGCAGAGTACCCCCTGGAGAGACCCAGTACTTC.